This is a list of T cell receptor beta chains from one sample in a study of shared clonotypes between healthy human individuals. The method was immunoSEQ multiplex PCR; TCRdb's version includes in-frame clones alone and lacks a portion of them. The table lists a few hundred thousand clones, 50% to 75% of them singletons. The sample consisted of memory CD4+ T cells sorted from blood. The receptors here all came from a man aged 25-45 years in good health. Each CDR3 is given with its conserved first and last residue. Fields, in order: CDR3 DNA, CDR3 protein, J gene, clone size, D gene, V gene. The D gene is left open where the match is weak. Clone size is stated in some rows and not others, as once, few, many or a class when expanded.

TGTGCCAGCAGCCCGGGACGGTTAAATGAAAAACTGTTTTTT CASSPGRLNEKLFF TRBJ1-4 NA NA TRBV7-2
TGTGCCATAAGCCTAGGGACTAGCGATACGCAGTATTTT CAISLGTSDTQYF TRBJ2-3 NA TRBD2 TRBV10-3
TGTGCCAGCAGAGACCCACTAGCCGCCTACGAGCAGTACTTC CASRDPLAAYEQYF TRBJ2-7 NA NA TRBV6-1
TGTGCCAGCAGCCCCCAGCCTTTGGGGGGGATTAGCAATCAGCCCCAGCATTTT CASSPQPLGGISNQPQHF TRBJ1-5 few NA TRBV7-2
TGTGCCAGCAGTGTGTCTAGCGGGAGCCCTACAGATACGCAGTATTTT CASSVSSGSPTDTQYF TRBJ2-3 NA TRBD2 TRBV6-1
TGTGCCTGGGTTAGGGGGAGAACTGAAGCTTTCTTT CAWVRGRTEAFF TRBJ1-1 many NA TRBV30
TGTGCCAGCAGCTTAGCGGCTAGCGGGATCTACGAGCAGTACTTC CASSLAASGIYEQYF TRBJ2-7 once TRBD2 TRBV7-8
TGTGCCAGCAGCCGTCGGGGCTCCTACAATGAGCAGTTCTTC CASSRRGSYNEQFF TRBJ2-1 NA NA TRBV11-2
TGTGCCAGCAGCGTAACAGACAATCAGCCCCAGCATTTT CASSVTDNQPQHF TRBJ1-5 NA NA TRBV9
TGTGCCAGCAATCTAGCGGGTCAGTACAATGAGCAGTTCTTC CASNLAGQYNEQFF TRBJ2-1 NA TRBD2 TRBV14
TGTGCCAGCAGTCGGGGACTAGCGGGAGGTCAAGAGACCCAGTACTTC CASSRGLAGGQETQYF TRBJ2-5 many TRBD2 TRBV6-6
TGTGCCAGCAGAGGACAGGGGAGTGGTCGGACTGAAGCTTTCTTT CASRGQGSGRTEAFF TRBJ1-1 NA TRBD1 TRBV6-5
TGTGCCAGCAGGAGGGCGACAGGGGGCCTGGGCGAGCAGTTCTTC CASRRATGGLGEQFF TRBJ2-1 NA TRBD1 TRBV27
TGTGCCAGCAGGAGATCAGAGCTAGTGTCCTACGAGCAGTACTTC CASRRSELVSYEQYF TRBJ2-7 NA NA TRBV28
TGCGCCACCGCCCTGGGATCTCGGGGTGGCTACACCTTC CATALGSRGGYTF TRBJ1-2 few NA TRBV10-2
TGTGCCAGCAGCCATGCTCGGACAGGGGAGGAGACCCAGTACTTC CASSHARTGEETQYF TRBJ2-5 NA TRBD1 TRBV7-9
TGCGCCAGCAGCCAGATGGACCAGGACCATGAGCAGTTCTTC CASSQMDQDHEQFF TRBJ2-1 NA NA TRBV4-1
TGTGCCAGCAAACGGGCCAGGGATAATGAAAAACTGTTTTTT CASKRARDNEKLFF TRBJ1-4 few NA TRBV18
TGTGCCAGCAGAACTTGGGGCAATCAGCCCCAGCATTTT CASRTWGNQPQHF TRBJ1-5 NA NA TRBV2
TGTGCCATCAGTGAGTCGATTGGGACAGGCTACAATGAGCAGTTCTTC CAISESIGTGYNEQFF TRBJ2-1 NA TRBD1 TRBV10-3